Detailed here is one T cell receptor beta chain. Its antigen is as yet unknown. This record belongs to a study of T cells in Graves' hyperthyroidism and ophthalmopathy. From germline, CDR1 is DFQATT and CDR2 SNEGSKA (reference sequence). V lost 5 bases to trimming and J lost 1 base, with 11 bases between them. This CDR3 region has 13 residues. Amplified TCR beta CDR3 regions came from RNA transcripts. The TCR CDR3 first-round RT-PCR relied on the HTBI primer set. One entry per CDR3 protein, called by TCRdb with MiXCR from the multiplex PCR reads. The sample includes roughly 500,000 distinct CDR3 sequences, about 46% seen only once; the top ten take about 45%. Study-wide findings and caveats: Appearing also in blood were most of the thyroid clonotypes expanded above 0.001. Using 13 V-J features, a model discriminated ophthalmopathy from stable hyperthyroidism.

Researchers barred patients who had uncontrolled infection, other autoimmune disease, pregnancy or lactation. The receptor's source is an adult woman with Graves' disease, either hyperthyroidism or ophthalmopathy (not recorded which). The V and J genes are TRBV20-1 and TRBJ1-2; D is possibly TRBD1 (5 bases). The specimen sequenced was peripheral blood or thyroid tissue (not recorded which). The CDR3, as DNA: TGCAGTGCTTATACGGGGCATAACTATGGCTACACCTTC. Translating gives CSAYTGHNYGYTF.